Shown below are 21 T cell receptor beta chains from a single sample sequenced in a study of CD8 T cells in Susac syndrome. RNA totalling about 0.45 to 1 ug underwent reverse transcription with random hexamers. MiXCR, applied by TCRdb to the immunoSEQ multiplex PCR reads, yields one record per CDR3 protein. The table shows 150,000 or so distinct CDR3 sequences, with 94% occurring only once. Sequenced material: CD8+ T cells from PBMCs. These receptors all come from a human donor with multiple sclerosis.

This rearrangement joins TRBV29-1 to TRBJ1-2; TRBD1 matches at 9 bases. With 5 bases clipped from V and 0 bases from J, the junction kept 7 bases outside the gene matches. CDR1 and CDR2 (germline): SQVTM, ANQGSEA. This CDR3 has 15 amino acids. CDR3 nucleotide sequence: TGCAGCGTTCGGGACAGGGTGGGGGCTAACTATGGCTACACCTTC. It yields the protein CSVRDRVGANYGYTF.

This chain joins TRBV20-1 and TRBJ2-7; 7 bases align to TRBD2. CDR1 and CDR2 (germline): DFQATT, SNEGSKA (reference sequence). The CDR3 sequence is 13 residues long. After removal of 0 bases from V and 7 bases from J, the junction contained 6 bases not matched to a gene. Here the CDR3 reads CSARDVVRGEQYF. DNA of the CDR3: TGCAGTGCTAGAGATGTGGTGCGGGGGGAGCAGTACTTC.

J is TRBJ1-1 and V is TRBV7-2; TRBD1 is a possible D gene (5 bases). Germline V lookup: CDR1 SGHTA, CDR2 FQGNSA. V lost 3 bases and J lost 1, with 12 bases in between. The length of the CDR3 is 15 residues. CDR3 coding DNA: TGTGCCAGCAGCTTTTGGGGGGTCACGAACACTGAAGCTTTCTTT. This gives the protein CASSFWGVTNTEAFF.

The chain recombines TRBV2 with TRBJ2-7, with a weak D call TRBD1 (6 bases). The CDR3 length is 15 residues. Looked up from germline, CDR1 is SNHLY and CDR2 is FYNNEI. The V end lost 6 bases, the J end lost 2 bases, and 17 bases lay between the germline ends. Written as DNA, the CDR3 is TGTGCCAGCAGAAGGGCGGACAGCGCGACCTACGAGCAGTACTTC. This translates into CASRRADSATYEQYF.

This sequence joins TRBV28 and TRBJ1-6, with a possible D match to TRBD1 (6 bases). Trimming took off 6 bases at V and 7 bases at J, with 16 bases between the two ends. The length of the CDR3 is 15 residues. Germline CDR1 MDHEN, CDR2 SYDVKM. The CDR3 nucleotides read TGTGCCAGCAGACCACAGGGTGTAAGGAATTCACCCCTCCACTTT. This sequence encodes CASRPQGVRNSPLHF.

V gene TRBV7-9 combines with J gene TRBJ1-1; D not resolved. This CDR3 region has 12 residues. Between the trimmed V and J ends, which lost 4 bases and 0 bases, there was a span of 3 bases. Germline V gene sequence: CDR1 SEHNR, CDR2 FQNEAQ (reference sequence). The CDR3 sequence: CASSWMNTEAFF. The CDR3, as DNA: TGTGCCAGCAGCTGGATGAACACTGAAGCTTTCTTT.

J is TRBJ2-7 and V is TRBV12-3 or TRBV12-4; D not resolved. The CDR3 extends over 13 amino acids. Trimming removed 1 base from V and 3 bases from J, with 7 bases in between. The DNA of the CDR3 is TGTGCCAGCAGTTTAGGGAAGGGCTACGAGCAGTACTTC. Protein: CASSLGKGYEQYF.

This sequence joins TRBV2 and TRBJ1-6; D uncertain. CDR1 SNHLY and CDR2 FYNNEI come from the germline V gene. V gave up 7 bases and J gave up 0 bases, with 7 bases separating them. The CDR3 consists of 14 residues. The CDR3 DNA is TGTGCCAGCAAGGGAGACTCCTATAATTCACCCCTCCACTTT. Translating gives CASKGDSYNSPLHF.

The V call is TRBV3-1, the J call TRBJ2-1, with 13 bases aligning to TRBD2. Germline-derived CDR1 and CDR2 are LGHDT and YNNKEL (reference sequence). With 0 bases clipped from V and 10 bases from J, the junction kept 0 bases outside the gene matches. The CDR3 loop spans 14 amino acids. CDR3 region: CASSQETSGGEQFF. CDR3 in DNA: TGTGCCAGCAGCCAAGAGACTAGCGGGGGGGAGCAGTTCTTC.

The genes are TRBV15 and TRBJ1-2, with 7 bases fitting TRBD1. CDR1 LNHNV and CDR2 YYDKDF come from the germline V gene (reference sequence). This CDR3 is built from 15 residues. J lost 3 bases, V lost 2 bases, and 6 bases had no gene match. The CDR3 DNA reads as TGTGCCACCAGCAGATCCCGGGACAGCCACTATGGCTACACCTTC. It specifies CATSRSRDSHYGYTF.

The CDR3 loop reads CASSSPEKQGWGNTEAFF. The CDR3 DNA reads TGTGCCAGCAGTTCTCCAGAGAAACAGGGGTGGGGGAACACTGAAGCTTTCTTT. The rearrangement uses TRBV6-2 or TRBV6-3 and TRBJ1-1, with 7 bases aligning to TRBD1. The CDR3 has 18 residues. The germline gives CDR1 MNHEY, CDR2 SVGEGT. With V trimmed by 4 bases and J by 1 base, 15 bases remained unmatched.

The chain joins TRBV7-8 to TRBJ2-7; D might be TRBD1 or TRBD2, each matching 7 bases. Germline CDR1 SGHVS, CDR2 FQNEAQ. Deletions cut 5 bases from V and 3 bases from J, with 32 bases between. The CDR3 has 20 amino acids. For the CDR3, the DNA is TGTGCCAGCAGCCCTCTGGGGGGGCCCCGCCTCTCGACAGGGTACTACGAGCAGTACTTC. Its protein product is CASSPLGGPRLSTGYYEQYF. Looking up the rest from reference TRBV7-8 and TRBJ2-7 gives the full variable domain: GAGVSQSPRYKVAKRGQDVALRCDPISGHVSLFWYQQALGQGPEFLTYFQNEAQLDKSGLPSDRFFAERPEGSVSTLKIQRTQQEDSAVYLCASSPLGGPRLSTGYYEQYFGPGTRLTVT.

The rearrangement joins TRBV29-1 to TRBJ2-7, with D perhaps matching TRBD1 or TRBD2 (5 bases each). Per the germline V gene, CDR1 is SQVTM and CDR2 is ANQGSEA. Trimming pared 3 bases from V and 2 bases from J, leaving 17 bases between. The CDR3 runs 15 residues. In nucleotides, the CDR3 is TGCAGCGTTGATGTAAGGGACCTCTATACCTACGAGCAGTACTTC. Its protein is CSVDVRDLYTYEQYF.

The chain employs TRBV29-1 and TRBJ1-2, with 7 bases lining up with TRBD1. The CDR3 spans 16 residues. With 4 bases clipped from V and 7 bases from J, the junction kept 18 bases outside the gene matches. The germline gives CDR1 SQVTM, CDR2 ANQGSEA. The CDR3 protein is CSVVAPQSTGVIGYTF. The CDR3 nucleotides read TGCAGCGTTGTGGCCCCACAGTCCACAGGGGTTATTGGCTACACCTTC.

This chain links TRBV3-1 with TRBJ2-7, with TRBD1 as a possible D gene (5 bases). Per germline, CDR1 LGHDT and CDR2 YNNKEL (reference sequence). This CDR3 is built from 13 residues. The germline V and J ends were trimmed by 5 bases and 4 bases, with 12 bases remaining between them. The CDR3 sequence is CASSKQRGYEQYF. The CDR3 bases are TGTGCCAGCAGCAAACAAAGGGGTTACGAGCAGTACTTC.

This chain's CDR3 is CAWVGQGATEAFF. As DNA, the CDR3 is TGTGCCTGGGTGGGACAGGGGGCTACTGAAGCTTTCTTT. The chain recombines TRBV30 with TRBJ1-1, with TRBD1 matching over 12 bases. CDR3 length: 13 residues. Unmatched junction bases numbered 3, after V lost 5 bases and J lost 5 bases. Germline V lookup: CDR1 GTSNPN, CDR2 SVGIG (reference sequence). The entire variable domain, with the rest obtained from reference TRBV30 and TRBJ1-1, is as follows: SQTIHQWPATLVQPVGSPLSLECTVEGTSNPNLYWYRQAAGRGLQLLFYSVGIGQISSEVPQNLSASRPQDRQFILSSKKLLLSDSGFYLCAWVGQGATEAFFGQGTRLTVV.

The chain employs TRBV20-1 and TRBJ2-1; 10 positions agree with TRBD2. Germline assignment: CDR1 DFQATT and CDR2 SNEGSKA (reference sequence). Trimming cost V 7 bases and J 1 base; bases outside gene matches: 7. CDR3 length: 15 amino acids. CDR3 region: CSVTLGLASYNEQFF. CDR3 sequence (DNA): TGCAGTGTTACGCTGGGACTAGCGTCCTACAATGAGCAGTTCTTC.

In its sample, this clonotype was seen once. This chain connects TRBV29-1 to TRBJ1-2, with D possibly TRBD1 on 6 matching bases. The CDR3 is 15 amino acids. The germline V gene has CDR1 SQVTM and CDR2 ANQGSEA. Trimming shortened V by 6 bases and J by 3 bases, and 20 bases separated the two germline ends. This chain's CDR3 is CSVTPRQADDYGYTF. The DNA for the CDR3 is TGCAGCGTGACCCCCAGACAGGCAGATGACTATGGCTACACCTTC.

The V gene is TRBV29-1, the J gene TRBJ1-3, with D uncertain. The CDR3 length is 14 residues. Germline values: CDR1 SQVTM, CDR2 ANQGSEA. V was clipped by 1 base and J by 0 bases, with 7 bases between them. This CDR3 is CSVEAPDSGNTIYF. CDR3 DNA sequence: TGCAGCGTTGAAGCCCCAGACTCTGGAAACACCATATATTTT. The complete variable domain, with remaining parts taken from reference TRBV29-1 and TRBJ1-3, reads SAVISQKPSRDICQRGTSLTIQCQVDSQVTMMFWYRQQPGQSLTLIATANQGSEATYESGFVIDKFPISRPNLTFSTLTVSNMSPEDSSIYLCSVEAPDSGNTIYFGEGSWLTVV.

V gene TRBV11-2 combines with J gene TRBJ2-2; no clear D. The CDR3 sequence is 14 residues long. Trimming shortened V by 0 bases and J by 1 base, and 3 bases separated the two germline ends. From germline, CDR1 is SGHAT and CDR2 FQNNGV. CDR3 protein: CASSLERNTGELFF. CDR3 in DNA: TGTGCCAGCAGCTTAGAGAGGAACACCGGGGAGCTGTTTTTT.

CDR3 in DNA: TGTGCCAGCGGGGACAGCCAAGAGACCCAGTACTTC. Protein: CASGDSQETQYF. J is TRBJ2-5 and V is TRBV13; 7 positions agree with TRBD1. Germline CDR1 is PRHDT and CDR2 is FYEKMQ (reference sequence). The length of the CDR3 is 12 residues. The V gene end was trimmed by 8 bases and the J gene end by 1 base; junction bases not matched to a gene: 1. The full variable domain, completed using reference TRBV13 and TRBJ2-5, is AAGVIQSPRHLIKEKRETATLKCYPIPRHDTVYWYQQGPGQDPQFLISFYEKMQSDKGSIPDRFSAQQFSDYHSELNMSSLELGDSALYFCASGDSQETQYFGPGTRLLVL.